The sequence of this T cell receptor beta chain was determined in a study of T cells after yellow fever vaccination. Looked up from germline, CDR1 is LNHDA and CDR2 is SQIVND (reference sequence). This CDR3 spans 14 amino acids. The V end lost 6 bases, the J end lost 6 bases, and 17 bases lay between the germline ends. MiXCR was run by TCRdb on the 5' RACE reads, yielding one entry per CDR3 protein. The table records 150,000 to 200,000 distinct CDR3 sequences, roughly 9.6% of them present only once. A few counts support this clonotype. The sample consisted of CD8+ T cells sorted from PBMCs, taken 15 days after the yellow fever booster vaccination. The origin of this receptor is a man between 18 and 35 years old who received the YFV17D yellow fever vaccine. The chain couples TRBV19 to TRBJ1-1; maybe TRBD1 (6 bases). The CDR3 bases are TGTGCCAGTAGCACCGACAGGCCCTTGGCTGAAGCTTTCTTT. It codes for CASSTDRPLAEAFF.